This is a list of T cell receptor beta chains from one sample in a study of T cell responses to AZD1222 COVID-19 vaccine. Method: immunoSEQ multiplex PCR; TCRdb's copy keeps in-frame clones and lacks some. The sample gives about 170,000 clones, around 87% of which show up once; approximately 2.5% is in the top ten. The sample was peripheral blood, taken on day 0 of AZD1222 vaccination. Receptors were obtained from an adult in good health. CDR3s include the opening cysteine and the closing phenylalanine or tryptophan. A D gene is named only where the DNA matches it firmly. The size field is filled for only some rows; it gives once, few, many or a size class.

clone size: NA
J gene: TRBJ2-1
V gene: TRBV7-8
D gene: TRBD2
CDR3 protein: CASSLTSGFYNEQFF
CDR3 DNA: TGTGCCAGCAGCTTAACTAGCGGGTTCTACAATGAGCAGTTCTTC

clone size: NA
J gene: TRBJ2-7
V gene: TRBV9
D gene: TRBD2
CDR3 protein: CASSVELAGAGEQYF
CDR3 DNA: TGTGCCAGCAGCGTAGAACTAGCGGGAGCGGGAGAGCAGTACTTC

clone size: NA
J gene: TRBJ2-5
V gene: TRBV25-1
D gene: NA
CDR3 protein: CASSGQTQYF
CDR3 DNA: TGTGCCAGCAGTGGCCAGACCCAGTACTTC

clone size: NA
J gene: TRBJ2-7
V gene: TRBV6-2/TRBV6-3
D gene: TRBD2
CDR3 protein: CASSPPQRELSYEQYF
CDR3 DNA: TGTGCCAGCAGTCCCCCTCAGCGGGAGCTATCCTACGAGCAGTACTTC

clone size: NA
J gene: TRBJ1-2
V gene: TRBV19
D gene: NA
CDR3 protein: CASTPSGANYGYTF
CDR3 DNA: TGTGCCAGTACTCCGTCAGGAGCTAACTATGGCTACACCTTC

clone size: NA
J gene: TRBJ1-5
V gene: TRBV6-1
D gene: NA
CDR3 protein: CASSELSGFQPQHF
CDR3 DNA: TGTGCCAGCAGTGAACTTTCGGGGTTTCAGCCCCAGCATTTT

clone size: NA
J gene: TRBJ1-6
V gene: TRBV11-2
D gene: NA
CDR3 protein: CASSPAWGRSPLHF
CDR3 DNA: TGTGCCAGCAGCCCCGCCTGGGGACGGTCACCCCTCCACTTT

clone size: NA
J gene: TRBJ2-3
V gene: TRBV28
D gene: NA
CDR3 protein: CASISSTDTQYF
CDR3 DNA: TGTGCCAGCATCTCTAGCACAGATACGCAGTATTTT

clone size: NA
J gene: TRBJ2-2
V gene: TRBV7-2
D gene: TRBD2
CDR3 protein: CASSLGTSGRRELFF
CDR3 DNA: TGTGCCAGCAGCTTAGGGACTAGCGGGAGAAGGGAGCTGTTTTTT

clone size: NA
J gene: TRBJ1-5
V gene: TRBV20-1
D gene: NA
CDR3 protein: CSASSLEGSRYSNQPQHF
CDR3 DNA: TGCAGTGCTAGTTCCTTAGAGGGGTCACGCTATAGCAATCAGCCCCAGCATTTT

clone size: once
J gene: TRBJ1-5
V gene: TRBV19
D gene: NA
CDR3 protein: CASSSPGTRVQPQHF
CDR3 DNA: TGTGCCAGTAGTTCTCCCGGGACGCGGGTTCAGCCCCAGCATTTT

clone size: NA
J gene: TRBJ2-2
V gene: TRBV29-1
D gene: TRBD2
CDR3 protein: CSVALAGGPAGELFF
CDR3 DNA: TGCAGCGTCGCTCTAGCGGGAGGGCCTGCCGGGGAGCTGTTTTTT

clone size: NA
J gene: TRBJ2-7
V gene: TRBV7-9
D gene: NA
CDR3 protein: CASAMGYEQYF
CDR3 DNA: TGTGCCAGCGCCATGGGTTACGAGCAGTACTTC

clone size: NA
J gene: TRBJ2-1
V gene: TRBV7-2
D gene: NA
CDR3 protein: CASSLLGRTFNEQFF
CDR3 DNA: TGTGCCAGCAGCTTATTAGGCAGGACTTTCAATGAGCAGTTCTTC

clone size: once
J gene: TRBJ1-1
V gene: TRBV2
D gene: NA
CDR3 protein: CASSGWETEAFF
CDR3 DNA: TGTGCCAGCAGTGGATGGGAAACTGAAGCTTTCTTT

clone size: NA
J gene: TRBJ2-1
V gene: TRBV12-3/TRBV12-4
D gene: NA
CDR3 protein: CASTPDPYNEQFF
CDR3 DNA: TGTGCCAGCACCCCTGACCCCTACAATGAGCAGTTCTTC

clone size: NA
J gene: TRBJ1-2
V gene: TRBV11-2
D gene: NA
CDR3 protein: CASSLDGSGGGYTF
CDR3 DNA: TGTGCCAGCAGCTTAGACGGATCCGGGGGTGGCTACACCTTC

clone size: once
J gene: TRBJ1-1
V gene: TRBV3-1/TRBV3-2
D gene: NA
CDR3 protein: CASSLYGSNTEAFF
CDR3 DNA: TGTGCCAGCAGCCTTTATGGGTCGAACACTGAAGCTTTCTTT

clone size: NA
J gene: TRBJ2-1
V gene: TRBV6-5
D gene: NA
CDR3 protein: CASRLYNEQFF
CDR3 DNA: TGTGCCAGCAGACTCTACAATGAGCAGTTCTTC

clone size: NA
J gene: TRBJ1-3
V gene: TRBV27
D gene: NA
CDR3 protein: CASSSVGQSSGNTIYF
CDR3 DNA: TGTGCCAGCAGTTCTGTCGGACAGAGCTCTGGAAACACCATATATTTT

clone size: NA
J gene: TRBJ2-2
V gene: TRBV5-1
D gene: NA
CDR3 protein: CASSSYTAPGIELFF
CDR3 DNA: TGCGCCAGCAGCTCGTACACAGCACCGGGGATCGAGCTGTTTTTT

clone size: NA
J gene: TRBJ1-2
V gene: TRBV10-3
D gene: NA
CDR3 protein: CAISNPQGTYTF
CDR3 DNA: TGTGCCATCAGCAACCCCCAGGGGACCTACACCTTC

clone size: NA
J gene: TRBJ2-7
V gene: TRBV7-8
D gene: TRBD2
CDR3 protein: CASSPGGGLTSYEQYF
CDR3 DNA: TGTGCCAGCAGCCCCGGCGGGGGATTGACATCCTACGAGCAGTACTTC

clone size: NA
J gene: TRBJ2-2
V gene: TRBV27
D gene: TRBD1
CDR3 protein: CASSTRQGGGELFF
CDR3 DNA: TGTGCCAGCAGTACACGACAGGGCGGCGGGGAGCTGTTTTTT

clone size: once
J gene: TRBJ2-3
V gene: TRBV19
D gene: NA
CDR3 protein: CASSIRHLGGGTDTQYF
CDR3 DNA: TGTGCCAGTAGTATCCGCCATCTCGGGGGAGGCACAGATACGCAGTATTTT

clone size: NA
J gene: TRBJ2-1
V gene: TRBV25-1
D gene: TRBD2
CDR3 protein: CASGRGRYNEQFF
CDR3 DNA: TGTGCTTCTGGGCGCGGGAGATACAATGAGCAGTTCTTC

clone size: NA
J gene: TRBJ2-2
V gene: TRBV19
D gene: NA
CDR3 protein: CASTLSGINTGELFF
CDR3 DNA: TGTGCCAGTACCCTATCCGGGATCAACACCGGGGAGCTGTTTTTT

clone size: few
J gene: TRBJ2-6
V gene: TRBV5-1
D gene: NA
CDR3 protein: CASSQNPSGANVLTF
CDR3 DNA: TGCGCCAGCAGCCAGAACCCCTCTGGGGCCAACGTCCTGACTTTC

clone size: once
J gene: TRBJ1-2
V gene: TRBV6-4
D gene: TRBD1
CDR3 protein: CASSATGGAGLPYGYTF
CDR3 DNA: TGTGCCAGCAGCGCTACAGGGGGCGCCGGCTTACCCTATGGCTACACCTTC

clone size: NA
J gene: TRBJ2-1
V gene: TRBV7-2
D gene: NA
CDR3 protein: CASSFQGPISSYNEQFF
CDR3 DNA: TGTGCCAGCAGCTTTCAAGGACCAATAAGCTCCTACAATGAGCAGTTCTTC

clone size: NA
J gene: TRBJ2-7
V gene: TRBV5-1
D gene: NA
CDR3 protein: CASSLGSGDAEQYF
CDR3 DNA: TGCGCCAGCAGCTTGGGTTCGGGAGACGCCGAGCAGTACTTC

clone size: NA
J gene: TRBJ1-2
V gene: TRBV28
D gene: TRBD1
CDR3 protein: CASKRTGPRDSGYTF
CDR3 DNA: TGTGCCAGCAAAAGGACAGGGCCGCGCGACTCGGGCTACACCTTC